This note documents a single T cell receptor (beta chain) sequence. Its cognate antigen is unknown. The assay was carried out at the deep level. Genomic DNA per cell subset filled all wells of several immunoSEQ plates. Profiled with immunoSEQ multiplex PCR; TCRdb holds only in-frame clones, not every one. The repertoire includes over a million clones, approximately 97% of them detected once, and approximately 1.2% sits in the top ten. CDR1 and CDR2 (germline): SGHNT, YENEEA. The CDR3 length is 15 residues. V lost 1 base and J lost 4, with 10 bases in between. The sample belongs to a study of shared clonotypes between healthy human individuals. Overall study results and limits: Incomplete sequencing of sorted subsets was indicated by rarefaction despite large depth.

This TCR came from a man aged 25-40 years in good health. Source material: naive CD4+ T cells sorted from blood. As for subset: CD45RA+ positively selected. V usage is TRBV11-3 and J usage is TRBJ2-2, with D possibly matching TRBD1 (5 bases). The CDR3 DNA reads TGTGCCAGCAGCTTAGCACGCCAGGGCACCGGGGAGCTGTTTTTT. As protein: CASSLARQGTGELFF.